The T cell receptor (beta chain) under discussion was sequenced for a study of human T cells and chemical hapten exposure (dated by TCRdb to the early 2020s). Background on the whole study: For sensitization, 2% DPC in acetone was applied to an approximately 2 cm by approximately 2 cm area of upper inner arm skin. Blood was sampled from patients pre-sensitization (week 0) and at 2, 6 and about 24 weeks after DPC sensitization. Patch testing on the upper back used Finn chambers containing 0.01% DPC, with scoring done after 6 days according to International Contact Dermatitis Research Group standards. This study followed changes in the peripheral blood TCR repertoire in vivo during primary and secondary sensitization of alopecia patients to the hapten diphenylcyclopropenone (DPC). Twenty-nine alopecia patients gave blood for TCR sequencing at one to four time points (pre-sensitization, 2, 6 and 24 weeks). Libraries were pooled for sequencing, and variation in per-sample TCR yields was attributed mainly to small differences in library volumes within the pool. Alopecia areata with under or over 50% scalp involvement, alopecia totalis and alopecia universalis were represented in the patient cohort, which was mostly female. Throughout the roughly 23-week study period, patients were also given weekly therapeutic DPC doses on the scalp.

Study-wide findings and limitations: The number of TCRs above 1 in 1000 frequency did not change with DPC sensitization; there was no evidence of global repertoire structure alterations. Patch test score correlated positively with the number of PT1 expanded TCRs, reaching significance at thresholds 8, 16 and 32 but not at 4. Alopecia, a presumed autoimmune disease, was present in all patients, so the immune response of the patients might differ from that of healthy individuals. Repeated subsampling changed both the strength of the expansion versus patch-test correlation and the threshold at which that correlation became significant. Compared with pre-sensitization or healthy control sets, expanded TCRs formed significantly more large CDR3 similarity clusters, which is consistent with antigen-driven responses.

Libraries were built with RACE. Instrument used: NextSeq 500. During library preparation, unique molecular identifiers were attached to individual cDNA molecules so that TCRs could be counted in a quantitative, reproducible way. Each blood RNA sample was used to sequence both TCR alpha and TCR beta chains. Per the authors' processing: A median of roughly 100,000 TCRs per sample was observed, with a range of 23,224 to 690,600. V, J and CDR3 annotation of the TCR reads was performed with the Decombinator software suite. For the PS versus PT1 abundance plots, all samples were subsampled to the same number of TCRs (28,000). TCRs were defined as expanded if absent before sensitization and observed at least eight times at the 2-week time point. TCRdb ran its own pipeline on the public reads, namely fastp trimming at Q25 and MiXCR clone calling, and kept in-frame beta chains. Rows with one shared CDR3 protein collapse into an entry with the most common genes and DNA. Here the V and J calls rest on TCRdb's processing, not on the authors' analysis. A total of 60,000 or so distinct CDR3 sequences appear in this sample, more than 9% of them only once. The top ten constitute 8% to 10% of the sample.

Interpreted using the paper, the time point label stands for: pre-sensitization, week 0. In the paper's terms, the treatment or condition label means: therapeutic diphenylcyclopropenone sensitization with weekly scalp DPC. Blood at each patch-test visit was drawn before the patch test was applied. Patients were considered eligible if aged 18 to 70, diagnosed with alopecia and deemed suitable for DPC therapy, and patients were excluded if pregnant. Total RNA was isolated from unfractionated whole blood collected in Tempus Blood RNA tubes. This clonotype was counted a few times. Its cognate antigen has yet to be identified. Base qualities are missing; no much larger clone stands one base away. CDR1 and CDR2 are drawn from the germline V gene: SQVTM, ANQGSEA. Spanning cysteine to phenylalanine, the CDR3 consists of 13 amino acids. CDR3 DNA only is kept here, 39 bases in frame from base 1. V is cut by 2 bases and J by 3 bases, and the space between the germline ends is 10 bases.

The source of this sequence is a man aged 35 to 55 with alopecia areata. Some clones in this sample may be carry-over from other donors' samples. The chain is made from TRBV29-1 and TRBJ1-2, with no confident D gene call. The source was whole blood, collected in connection with sensitization to the hapten diphenylcyclopropenone (DPC). The CDR3 amino acid sequence is: CSVEWQADYGYTF. The nucleotide sequence reads as follows: TGCAGCGTTGAATGGCAGGCTGACTATGGCTACACCTTC.